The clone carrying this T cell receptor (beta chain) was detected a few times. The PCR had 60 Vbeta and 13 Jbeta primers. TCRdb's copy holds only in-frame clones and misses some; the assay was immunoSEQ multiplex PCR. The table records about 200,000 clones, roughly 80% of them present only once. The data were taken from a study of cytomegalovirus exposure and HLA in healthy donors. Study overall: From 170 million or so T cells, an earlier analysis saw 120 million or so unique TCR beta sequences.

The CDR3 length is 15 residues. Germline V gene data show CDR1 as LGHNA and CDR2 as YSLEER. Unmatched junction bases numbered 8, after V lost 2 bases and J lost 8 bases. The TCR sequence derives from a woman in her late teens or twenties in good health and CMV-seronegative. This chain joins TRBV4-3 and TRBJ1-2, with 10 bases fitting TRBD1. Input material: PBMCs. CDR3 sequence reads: CASSQRQGATGGYTF. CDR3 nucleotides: TGCGCCAGCAGCCAAAGACAGGGGGCAACGGGGGGCTACACCTTC.